These 30 T cell receptor beta chains were sequenced from one sample in a study of OX40 agonist ivuxolimab in advanced cancers. Sequencing was performed with immunoSEQ multiplex PCR; in TCRdb, only in-frame clones are kept and a portion is missing. The profile shows around 38,000 clones, about 84% of them singletons. This material consisted of CD4+ or CD8+ T cells sorted from blood, taken in a trial of the OX40 agonist ivuxolimab. Receptors originate from an adult with an advanced solid tumor such as melanoma, head and neck, liver or kidney cancer.

V usage is TRBV28 and J usage is TRBJ2-1; TRBD2 might be the D (6 bases). The length of the CDR3 is 14 residues. Looked up from germline, CDR1 is MDHEN and CDR2 is SYDVKM. V dropped 2 bases and J dropped 7 bases, with 12 bases sitting between them. The CDR3 sequence is CASSLLLGRNEQFF. The CDR3 DNA reads TGTGCCAGCAGTTTACTCCTAGGGAGGAATGAGCAGTTCTTC.

The genes are TRBV27 and TRBJ2-7; D possibly uses TRBD1 or TRBD2 (5 bases each). Germline V gives CDR1 MNHEY, CDR2 SMNVEV (reference sequence). The CDR3 extends over 13 amino acids. Trimming took off 6 bases at V and 3 bases at J, with 12 bases between the two ends. CDR3 amino acids: CASRGWDRYEQYF. The DNA of the CDR3 is TGTGCCAGCAGGGGGTGGGACCGCTACGAGCAGTACTTC.

The chain couples TRBV4-2 to TRBJ1-4; D remains unclear. Germline values: CDR1 LGHNA, CDR2 YNFKEQ. CDR3 length: 15 amino acids. The V end was cut by 5 bases, the J end by 4 bases, with 14 bases between. The CDR3 DNA is TGTGCCAGCAGCAACCCCCGGGCCTTTAATGAAAAACTGTTTTTT. Translated, it gives CASSNPRAFNEKLFF.

The chain is built from TRBV7-6 and TRBJ2-1, with 7 positions matching TRBD2. Germline CDR1 and CDR2: SGHVS and FNYEAQ. The CDR3 has 15 amino acids. Trimming took 1 base from V and 7 from J; bases not matched to a gene: 7. Written as DNA, the CDR3 is TGTGCCAGCAGCTTAGGACCTAGCGGCGGGAATGAGCAGTTCTTC. Amino acids: CASSLGPSGGNEQFF.

The chain links TRBV30 to TRBJ2-7; no definite D call. Trimming cost V 0 bases and J 0 bases, with 9 bases left between them. The CDR3 is 14 residues long. Germline loops: CDR1 GTSNPN, CDR2 SVGIG (reference sequence). The CDR3 nucleotides read TGTGCCTGGAGTGTAGGCAGTAGCTCCTACGAGCAGTACTTC. It is translated as CAWSVGSSSYEQYF. Filled out from reference TRBV30 and TRBJ2-7, the complete variable domain reads SQTIHQWPATLVQPVGSPLSLECTVEGTSNPNLYWYRQAAGRGLQLLFYSVGIGQISSEVPQNLSASRPQDRQFILSSKKLLLSDSGFYLCAWSVGSSSYEQYFGPGTRLTVT.

V and J are TRBV28 and TRBJ1-1; D gene uncertain. The CDR3 length is 13 residues. The germline CDR1 and CDR2 sequences are MDHEN and SYDVKM. The V and J ends lost 5 bases and 10 bases respectively, with 17 bases between them. CDR3 in amino acids: CASSPSETFGAFF. In nucleotides, the CDR3 is TGTGCCAGCAGTCCGTCCGAGACGTTCGGAGCTTTCTTT.

The chain has TRBV5-6 and TRBJ1-6, with D perhaps matching TRBD1 (5 bases). V lost 4 bases to trimming and J lost 4 bases, with 15 bases between them. The CDR3 has 16 residues. Germline CDR1 reads SGHDT; CDR2 reads YYEEEE. For the CDR3, the DNA is TGTGCCAGCAGCGGGGGGGTTTTCCAGTATAATTCACCCCTCCACTTT. Translating it yields CASSGGVFQYNSPLHF.

The chain uses TRBV4-1 and TRBJ1-5; TRBD1 is a possible D gene (5 bases). Deletions cut 3 bases from V and 6 bases from J, with 6 bases between. The CDR3 is made up of 12 amino acids. Germline V gives CDR1 MGHRA, CDR2 YSYEKL. CDR3 sequence: CASSHGGQPQHF. CDR3 DNA: TGCGCCAGCAGCCACGGGGGTCAGCCCCAGCATTTT.

This chain uses TRBV6-1 with TRBJ2-5; the D gene could be TRBD1 or TRBD2 (5 bases each). Germline CDR1 reads MNHNS; CDR2 reads SASEGT. V dropped 7 bases and J dropped 1 base, with 16 bases sitting between them. The CDR3 has 15 amino acids. CDR3 sequence reads: CASNFLSGLQETQYF. In DNA form, the CDR3 reads TGTGCCAGCAACTTCCTATCGGGGCTCCAAGAGACCCAGTACTTC.

The chain is built from TRBV19 and TRBJ1-5, with D maybe TRBD1 (6 bases). Germline CDR1 reads LNHDA; CDR2 reads SQIVND (reference sequence). The CDR3 totals 16 residues. V lost 9 bases, J lost 1 base, and 19 bases lay in between. In DNA, the CDR3 is TGTGCCAGCAGGAGAGGGGGGGTTTACAGCAATCAGCCCCAGCATTTT. Its protein product is CASRRGGVYSNQPQHF.

This chain connects TRBV7-9 to TRBJ2-7; D is ambiguous. The germline gives CDR1 SEHNR, CDR2 FQNEAQ (reference sequence). The CDR3 is 13 amino acids. V lost 5 bases, J lost 6 bases, and 14 bases lay in between. In DNA form, the CDR3 reads TGTGCCAGCAGCCTGGGTAGCCTAGTCGAGCAGTACTTC. Its translation is CASSLGSLVEQYF.

The chain links TRBV6-6 to TRBJ2-3, with 8 bases matching TRBD1. Germline CDR1 and CDR2: MNHNY and SVGAGI (reference sequence). This CDR3 has 14 residues. V was pared by 9 bases and J by 2 bases, with 7 bases of the junction left unmatched. This CDR3 is CARDRERATDTQYF. The CDR3 bases are TGTGCCAGGGACAGGGAAAGGGCCACAGATACGCAGTATTTT.

The chain recombines TRBV2 with TRBJ2-7; tentative D call: TRBD2 (7 bases). The V end was cut by 7 bases, the J end by 4 bases, with 20 bases between. Germline V CDR1 and CDR2: SNHLY, FYNNEI. This CDR3 comprises 15 residues. The CDR3 DNA sequence: TGTGCCAGCACCTCCCCGGACAGCGGGGTTTACGAGCAGTACTTC. Protein product: CASTSPDSGVYEQYF.

The V and J genes are TRBV4-2 and TRBJ2-3, with 10 bases fitting TRBD2. The germline gives CDR1 LGHNA, CDR2 YNFKEQ. This CDR3 contains 15 residues. With V trimmed by 4 bases and J by 2 bases, 3 bases remained unmatched. The CDR3: CASSPGTSDTDTQYF. The CDR3 DNA reads as TGTGCCAGCAGCCCCGGGACTAGCGACACAGATACGCAGTATTTT.

The chain has TRBV11-3 and TRBJ2-5; 10 nucleotides agree with TRBD2. The CDR3 contains 15 residues. J lost 2 bases, V lost 5 bases, and 5 bases had no gene match. Germline-derived CDR1 and CDR2 are SGHNT and YENEEA. The CDR3 spells CASSLTSGVQETQYF. The CDR3 coding sequence is TGTGCCAGCAGCCTTACTAGCGGGGTACAAGAGACCCAGTACTTC.

A few counts support this clone. The chain recombines TRBV19 with TRBJ2-1; 12 bases map to TRBD2. The junction had 2 bases not matched to a gene; V was cut back by 1 base and J by 7 bases. Germline values: CDR1 LNHDA, CDR2 SQIVND (reference sequence). The CDR3 has 15 amino acids. The CDR3, as DNA: TGTGCCAGTAGTATAGGACTAGCGGGGGAGAATGAGCAGTTCTTC. It yields the protein CASSIGLAGENEQFF.

The genes are TRBV18 and TRBJ2-3, with 12 bases identical to TRBD2. The germline V gene has CDR1 KGHSH and CDR2 LQKENI. The CDR3 runs to 15 residues. V shed 5 bases and J 4 bases; nucleotides not matched to a gene: 4. The CDR3 is CASSTSGGRADTQYF. The CDR3 region has the DNA TGTGCCAGCTCAACTAGCGGGGGGCGCGCAGATACGCAGTATTTT.

V gene TRBV5-6 combines with J gene TRBJ2-5; 9 positions agree with TRBD1. Germline trimming cut 4 bases from V and 6 bases from J; bases unmatched to any gene: 4. From germline, CDR1 is SGHDT and CDR2 YYEEEE. The CDR3 is 13 amino acids. For the CDR3, the DNA is TGTGCCAGCAGCCCCGGGACAGGGCAGACCCAGTACTTC. Encoded protein: CASSPGTGQTQYF.

CDR3 bases: TGTGCCAGCAGTTTAGGGATAGCGGGAGGTGGCAATGAGCAGTTCTTC. Its protein is CASSLGIAGGGNEQFF. This rearrangement joins TRBV28 to TRBJ2-1; 10 bases are shared with TRBD2. CDR1 MDHEN and CDR2 SYDVKM come from the germline V gene. CDR3 length: 16 residues. V shed 2 bases, J shed 6 bases, and the junction held 7 bases outside the gene matches. The entire variable domain, with the rest obtained from reference TRBV28 and TRBJ2-1, is as follows: DVKVTQSSRYLVKRTGEKVFLECVQDMDHENMFWYRQDPGLGLRLIYFSYDVKMKEKGDIPEGYSVSREKKERFSLILESASTNQTSMYLCASSLGIAGGGNEQFFGPGTRLTVL.

The chain carries TRBV27 and TRBJ1-3; D is ambiguous. The CDR3 has 15 residues. V dropped 9 bases and J dropped 0 bases, with 15 bases sitting between them. Per the germline V gene, CDR1 is MNHEY and CDR2 is SMNVEV (reference sequence). The CDR3: CASKSTDASGNTIYF. The CDR3 DNA reads as TGTGCCAGTAAATCGACGGACGCCTCTGGAAACACCATATATTTT.

The rearrangement joins TRBV27 to TRBJ2-7, with D possibly matching TRBD2 (5 bases). This CDR3 is built from 13 residues. The V end was cut by 3 bases, the J end by 6 bases, with 12 bases between. Germline CDR1 reads MNHEY; CDR2 reads SMNVEV (reference sequence). This CDR3 reads CASSFPLAPEQYF. The CDR3 bases are TGTGCCAGCAGTTTTCCCCTAGCTCCCGAGCAGTACTTC.

The V and J genes are TRBV15 and TRBJ2-6; D is uncertain. Per the germline V gene, CDR1 is LNHNV and CDR2 is YYDKDF (reference sequence). The CDR3 is 15 amino acids. V was pared by 1 base and J by 0 bases, with 4 bases between. The chain's CDR3 is CATSRGASGANVLTF. The CDR3 region has the DNA TGTGCCACCAGCAGAGGGGCCTCTGGGGCCAACGTCCTGACTTTC.

This clone was seen once. This chain connects TRBV28 to TRBJ1-5; TRBD1 aligns across 7 bases. CDR3 length equals 12 residues. Germline assignment: CDR1 MDHEN and CDR2 SYDVKM. V lost 10 bases, J lost 3 bases, and 3 bases stayed unmatched. In DNA, the CDR3 is TGTGCCACTGGGACAGTCAATCAGCCCCAGCATTTT. Translation gives CATGTVNQPQHF.

This chain uses TRBV6-5 with TRBJ1-1; 7 nucleotides match TRBD1. The J segment lost 0 bases and the V segment lost 2 bases, leaving 6 bases of the junction unmatched. This CDR3 has 16 amino acids. Germline V gene data show CDR1 as MNHEY and CDR2 as SVGAGI. The CDR3 DNA sequence: TGTGCCAGCAGTTACGGAAAGGACAGGCTGAACACTGAAGCTTTCTTT. This gives the protein CASSYGKDRLNTEAFF.

This chain connects TRBV2 to TRBJ2-3; 11 bases line up with TRBD2. The CDR3 contains 14 residues. The germline V gene encodes CDR1 SNHLY and CDR2 FYNNEI. Unmatched junction bases numbered 5, after V lost 6 bases and J lost 6 bases. CDR3 nucleotides: TGTGCCAGCAGACTAGCGGGAGAGAAGGATACGCAGTATTTT. Its protein is CASRLAGEKDTQYF.

The gene calls are TRBV28 and TRBJ1-6; 9 bases match TRBD1. CDR3 length: 15 residues. The trim removed 4 bases at V and 6 bases at J, leaving 4 bases unmatched. Germline-derived CDR1 and CDR2 are MDHEN and SYDVKM. The CDR3 loop is CASSSRQGGNSPLHF. The CDR3 nucleotides are TGTGCCAGCAGTTCCAGACAGGGGGGTAATTCACCCCTCCACTTT.

This clone was observed a single time. The chain combines TRBV4-1 with TRBJ1-5; D not resolved. The CDR3 totals 16 residues. CDR1 and CDR2 from the germline V gene are MGHRA and YSYEKL. V was clipped by 3 bases and J by 0 bases, with 12 bases between them. The CDR3 region has the DNA TGCGCCAGCAGCCATCGCAACGGTTCTAGCAATCAGCCCCAGCATTTT. Protein sequence: CASSHRNGSSNQPQHF.

The V and J genes are TRBV5-1 and TRBJ2-1; D might be TRBD1 (6 bases). Trimming removed 0 bases from V and 6 bases from J, with 10 bases in between. CDR3 length: 14 amino acids. Germline V gene data show CDR1 as SGHRS and CDR2 as YFSETQ. In DNA, the CDR3 is TGCGCCAGCAGCTTGGACACAGGGTCCAATGAGCAGTTCTTC. It codes for CASSLDTGSNEQFF.

The chain recombines TRBV7-3 with TRBJ1-3, with D hard to call. The CDR3 has 14 amino acids. The germline V gene has CDR1 SGHTA and CDR2 FQGTGA. V was cut by 0 bases and J by 1 base, with 4 bases left in between. CDR3 region: CASSLTSSGNTIYF. DNA for the CDR3: TGTGCCAGCAGCTTAACGTCGTCTGGAAACACCATATATTTT. Full variable domain (rest looked up from reference TRBV7-3 and TRBJ1-3): GAGVSQTPSNKVTEKGKYVELRCDPISGHTALYWYRQSLGQGPEFLIYFQGTGAADDSGLPNDRFFAVRPEGSVSTLKIQRTERGDSAVYLCASSLTSSGNTIYFGEGSWLTVV.

This clone was counted once. CDR3 sequence: CASSVGGSNYGYTF. The DNA of the CDR3 is TGTGCCAGCAGCGTAGGGGGATCTAACTATGGCTACACCTTC. This chain joins TRBV9 and TRBJ1-2; D unclear. Germline CDR1 is SGDLS and CDR2 is YYNGEE. Trimming shortened V by 0 bases and J by 0 bases, and 6 bases separated the two germline ends. The CDR3 runs to 14 residues.